This is a list of T cell receptor beta chains from one sample in a study of T cell clonotyping in hematopoietic cell transplantation. The assay was immunoSEQ multiplex PCR, and TCRdb's table has in-frame clones only and misses some. Among 10,000 or so clones, around 80% were seen once, and the ten largest hold around a third. This material consisted of peripheral blood mononuclear cells, taken before stem cell transplant. The source of these receptors is a man between 60 and 70 years old with acute myeloid leukemia. Some clones in this sample may be carry-over from other donors' samples. Both conserved end residues are part of each CDR3. The order of the fields is J gene, CDR3 length, V gene, D gene, clone size, CDR3 protein, CDR3 DNA. The D gene is left open where the match is weak. Not every row has a clone size; where given, it reads once, few, many or a size class.

>TRBJ1-2|13|TRBV5-4|NA|NA
CASSLGQIYGYTF
TGTGCCAGCAGCTTGGGACAGATCTATGGCTACACCTTC
>TRBJ1-5|15|TRBV2|NA|NA
CASSTGSSGEGSQHF
TGTGCCAGCAGTACCGGGTCCTCCGGGGAGGGGTCCCAGCATTTT
>TRBJ1-3|15|TRBV7-9|NA|few
CASSWGRASGNTIYF
TGTGCCAGCAGCTGGGGACGAGCCTCTGGAAACACCATATATTTT
>TRBJ2-5|18|TRBV29-1|TRBD2|once
CSVEVAQRGGDSQETQYF
TGCAGCGTTGAAGTTGCCCAGCGGGGGGGCGACAGCCAAGAGACCCAGTACTTC
>TRBJ2-3|15|TRBV5-1|TRBD1|NA
CASSLDRGSTDTQYF
TGCGCCAGCAGCTTGGACAGGGGCAGCACAGATACGCAGTATTTT
>TRBJ2-7|11|TRBV30|NA|NA
CAWRQGHEQYF
TGTGCCTGGAGACAGGGCCACGAGCAGTACTTC
>TRBJ1-1|13|TRBV11-1|NA|NA
CASSYGPDTEAFF
TGTGCCAGCAGCTACGGACCGGACACTGAAGCTTTCTTT
>TRBJ2-3|15|TRBV30|NA|NA
CAWHRGPQRTDTQYF
TGTGCCTGGCACCGTGGACCCCAGAGGACAGATACGCAGTATTTT
>TRBJ2-5|14|TRBV5-4|NA|few
CASSLAGVQETQYF
TGTGCCAGCAGCTTGGCCGGAGTTCAAGAGACCCAGTACTTC
>TRBJ1-2|14|TRBV7-9|TRBD1|NA
CASSSRQGHYGYTF
TGTGCCAGCAGCTCAAGACAGGGCCACTATGGCTACACCTTC
>TRBJ2-1|15|TRBV28|TRBD2|NA
CASSPGTSGREKQFF
TGTGCCAGCAGTCCTGGCACTAGCGGGAGGGAGAAGCAGTTCTTC
>TRBJ2-5|16|TRBV5-1|TRBD2|NA
CASSRRLAREGETQYF
TGCGCCAGCAGCCGACGACTAGCGCGGGAGGGGGAGACCCAGTACTTC
>TRBJ1-2|14|TRBV6-5|TRBD1|NA
CASSRGTGLDGYTF
TGTGCCAGCAGCCGCGGGACAGGCTTGGATGGCTACACCTTC
>TRBJ1-6|13|TRBV2|NA|NA
CASSEAGQPVLHF
TGTGCCAGCAGTGAAGCTGGCCAGCCCGTCCTCCACTTT
>TRBJ1-2|12|TRBV7-8|NA|NA
CASSPPEGGYTF
TGTGCCAGCAGCCCCCCTGAGGGTGGCTACACCTTC
>TRBJ2-5|11|TRBV5-6|NA|once
CASSLTETQYF
TGTGCCAGCAGCTTGACAGAGACCCAGTACTTC
>TRBJ1-1|13|TRBV5-1|NA|NA
CASSLSWNTEAFF
TGCGCCAGCAGTTTATCCTGGAACACTGAAGCTTTCTTT
>TRBJ2-1|15|TRBV7-7|NA|NA
CASSLGAAGVNEQFF
TGTGCTAGCAGCTTAGGGGCCGCAGGGGTCAATGAGCAGTTCTTC
>TRBJ2-1|15|TRBV28|NA|NA
CASSDTTLSYNEQFF
TGTGCCAGCAGCGATACTACCCTCTCCTACAATGAGCAGTTCTTC
>TRBJ2-1|12|TRBV2|TRBD2|NA
CASSATSDEQFF
TGTGCCAGCAGTGCGACTAGCGATGAGCAGTTCTTC
>TRBJ2-7|17|TRBV11-3|NA|NA
CASSLVLRTAKIYEQYF
TGTGCCAGCAGCTTAGTTTTGCGGACCGCTAAGATCTACGAGCAGTACTTC
>TRBJ1-2|13|TRBV21-1|NA|once
CATRTPRYYGYTF
TGTGCCACCCGGACTCCACGGTACTATGGCTACACCTTC
>TRBJ1-5|16|TRBV4-1|TRBD1|NA
CASSLDGTGDNQPQHF
TGCGCCAGCAGCCTAGATGGGACAGGGGACAATCAGCCCCAGCATTTT
>TRBJ1-5|13|TRBV5-1|NA|NA
CASRDSTDQPQHF
TGCGCCAGCAGAGACTCGACGGATCAGCCCCAGCATTTT